This entry features one TCR beta chain sequence. The antigen this receptor binds is unknown. No per-base quality is available; no much larger clone lies one base away. One collaborating source in Seattle enrolled patients during active infection and followed them longitudinally through the course of disease. Each collaborating institution followed its own protocols to collect whole blood in K2EDTA tubes. Collaborator samples were shipped for TCRbeta analysis as frozen whole blood, isolated PBMCs, or DNA extracted from either sample type. The data were obtained in a study of blood T cell repertoires in COVID-19 (dated by TCRdb to about 2020). Context from the whole study: Samples from collaborators originated in the United States, Italy and Spain and spanned both the acute and convalescent phases of COVID-19. A freely available public database, intended as a resource for researchers studying the immune response to SARS-CoV-2, is where the repertoires were released. The samples were drawn from two sources: the first 160 participants of the ongoing ImmuneRACE study, and 1,254 subjects contributed by 6 global collaborators. The material from the prospective study consisted of cDNA or gDNA derived from T cells, B-cell-depleted T cells, or PBMCs. Deeply sampled blood TCRbeta repertoires from subjects exposed to, actively infected with, or recovered from COVID-19 were included in the dataset. The sample metadata nearly always contained a de-identified subject ID, COVID-19 status, age in years and sex. Where available, HLA class I and class II types were taken from metadata supplied by the sample provider and were not determined by assay-based typing. Here is what the overall study found, with its caveats: Clinical and demographic metadata were provided uncurated, with the amount varying by source and participant.

TCRbeta CDR3 regions were amplified from genomic DNA using the immunoSEQ Assay, a bias-controlled multiplex PCR. The study's own analysis went as follows. Within the assay, amplification of reference gene primers was used to estimate how many nucleated cells each sample contained. To quantify the absolute abundance of each unique TCRbeta CDR3 rearrangement, sequence reads were collapsed and filtered. For each sample, productive Simpson clonality was calculated as the square root of Simpson's diversity index across productive rearrangements. Sourced from immuneACCESS, this table was stored by TCRdb with only in-frame sequences that have V and J called. A share of the clones is absent; for the studies checked, an unresolved V gene accounts for under half, and the remainder has no known explanation. V, J and clone size are taken as reported in that table, and D and trimming were inferred from the DNA itself. The sample yields over 150,000 clones; approximately 90% were counted once. 18% of the sample lies in the top ten.

CDR1 and CDR2, per the germline V gene, are SGHRS and YFSETQ. The CDR3 measures 13 amino acids from cysteine to phenylalanine. Only the CDR3 DNA is retained, 39 bases long and in frame from the first base. V trim: 0 bases; J trim: 13 bases; unmatched bases: 5. The rearranged segments are TRBV5-1 and TRBJ2-1, and TRBD1 aligns with 9 junction nucleotides. Source material: peripheral blood. The source of this sequence is a man aged 45-65 years with COVID-19, enrolled during active disease. The CDR3 protein: CASSLDQQGAQFF. Here is the DNA: TGCGCCAGCAGCTTGGATCAACAGGGGGCTCAGTTCTTC.